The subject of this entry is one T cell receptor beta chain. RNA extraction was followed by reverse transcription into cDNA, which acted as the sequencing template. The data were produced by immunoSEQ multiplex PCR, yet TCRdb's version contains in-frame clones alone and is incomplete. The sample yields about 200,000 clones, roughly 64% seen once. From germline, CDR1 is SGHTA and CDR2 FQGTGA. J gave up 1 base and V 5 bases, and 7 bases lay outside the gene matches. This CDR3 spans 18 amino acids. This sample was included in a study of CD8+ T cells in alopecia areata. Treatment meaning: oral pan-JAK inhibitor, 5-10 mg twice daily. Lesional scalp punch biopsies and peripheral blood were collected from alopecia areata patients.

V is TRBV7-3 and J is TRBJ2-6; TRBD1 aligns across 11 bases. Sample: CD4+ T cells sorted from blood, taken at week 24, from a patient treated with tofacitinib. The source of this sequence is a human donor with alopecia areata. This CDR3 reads CASSPSGQGASGANVLTF. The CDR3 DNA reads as TGTGCCAGCAGCCCCAGTGGACAGGGGGCATCTGGGGCCAACGTCCTGACTTTC.